This entry is about one T cell receptor (beta chain). Its antigen remains undetermined. Base qualities are not provided; no much larger clone lies one nucleotide away. This record belongs to a study of cytomegalovirus exposure and HLA in healthy donors (dated by TCRdb to the late 2010s). Background on the whole study: An earlier analysis of several hundred of the donors reported 250 to 350 Gb of sequence data and some 120 million unique TCR beta sequences from 190 million or so T cells. About 310 gigabases of sequencing data and 70 million to 85 million unique TCR sequences were included in an early release covering 550 to 650 HLA-typed donors. Of the 300 to 500 genotyped donors, approximately 80% were placed in the genetic ancestry cluster associated with self-reported Caucasian donors. The aim of the study was to test whether cataloging public T cell receptors could identify signatures of past pathogen exposure. The study used immunosequencing to profile the T cell repertoires of around 600 subjects and linked those repertoires to cytomegalovirus serostatus. In addition to the first cohort of around 670 subjects, a separate validation cohort of approximately 130 different subjects was used. To predict cytomegalovirus infection status, the study combined high-throughput TCR immunosequencing, statistical association of individual TCRs with disease status, and machine learning. A later analysis re-analyzed previously published TCR beta repertoires from approximately 670 donors and added high-resolution HLA genotyping to study TCR occurrence patterns. In the later analysis, no new phenotypic data were used to find candidate immune exposures; instead, reliance was placed on TCR beta sequences and their occurrence across donors. An earlier analysis of around 580 of the donors used high-throughput TCR beta sequencing to judge whether each TCR beta V gene segment behaved as functional or pseudogenic. Donor age, sex, ethnicity and CMV serostatus were collected together with the repertoire data. In a later genetic analysis, genome-wide SNP genotypes for about 55% of the roughly 700 donors were used, and that subset was treated as a discovery cohort. Every repertoire in the discovery cohort had been generated on one and the same sequencing platform. Both class I and class II loci were covered by HLA typing, at four-digit resolution. The number of typed donors differed by locus: roughly 629-640 for A, B, C, DRB1 and DQB1; 522 for DQA1; around 580 for DPA1; and around 470 for DPB1. Because of strong linkage in the cohort, 4 to 6 DR-DQ haplotypes were treated as single units for association and clustering. Across about 380 genotyped donors of the cohort, an average of approximately 240,000 unique TCR beta nucleotide sequences per donor were sequenced, and approximately 17% of those sequences were non-productive. The paper as a whole reports these results and caveats: Because counts were too low, 15 to 20 rarely observed V segments, including chromosome 9 orphons, were left out of the earlier analysis of some 600 of the donors. Correlated functional status among segregating V segments might reflect linkage disequilibrium, but an unknown experimental factor could not be ruled out. Because some donors lacked HLA typing at each locus, the association tests relied only on the typed subset. Three of the identified cytomegalovirus-associated TCR beta chains were confirmed in vitro to be specific for cytomegalovirus antigens. Sequencing depth was assumed to be roughly uniform across donors in the presence/absence analyses, though that assumption may not hold. The only immune exposure information available for the cohort was CMV serostatus. An association between a missense DCLRE1C variant and V-gene and J-gene trimming of TCR beta chains was found in a later genetic analysis and replicated in an independent cohort. At a false discovery rate of 0.05, a later analysis linked around 15,000 TCR beta sequences to specific HLA alleles. Most CMV-associated TCR beta chains appeared to be HLA-restricted in a later analysis, and the HLA associations seemed to be driven largely by CMV exposure. This cohort had only TCR beta chains sequenced, and the lack of alpha or paired-chain data limited which features could be detected. Compared with equally common non-associated chains, HLA-associated TCR beta chains in a later analysis were more clonally expanded and had lower generation probabilities. According to the authors, the approach could potentially be generalized to other disease states and immunological phenotypes. Because the 87-base-pair reads could not distinguish some IMGT-functional V segments, including TRBV6-2 and TRBV6-3, those segments were excluded. In a later genetic analysis, fewer N-insertions in productive TCRs were reported among donors in an Asian-associated ancestry cluster than the approximately 670-donor mean. In an earlier analysis of approximately 600 of the donors, most TCR beta V segments were observed in productive rearrangements about 87% or about 30% of the time, broadly matching IMGT annotations. According to a later analysis, TCR association rates differed among HLA loci, with DRB1 alleles showing the most associated TCRs and HLA-C alleles showing the fewest. In the study, about 150 TCR beta chains were listed as associated with cytomegalovirus. Most TCR sequences were seen in very few donors, while some public TCRs were found in many individuals. A cluster of highly shared sequence variants was judged likely to be a technical artifact of the sequencing pipeline. Assigning TCR associations to individual alleles was difficult when HLA alleles, especially DR and DQ, strongly co-occurred. A further reported finding was that TCR beta sequences accurately predicted the HLA-A and HLA-B alleles for most subjects in the first cohort. In both the original and validation cohorts, the classifier was reported to diagnose cytomegalovirus status with high specificity and sensitivity. According to a later analysis, parvovirus B19, influenza, CMV and Epstein-Barr virus appeared linked to several top co-occurrence clusters.

The method was the immunoSEQ multiplex PCR assay. The multiplex PCR relied on a mix of 60 forward primers for TCR Vbeta segments and 13 reverse primers for TCR Jbeta segments. The CDR3 region of rearranged TCR beta genes was amplified from genomic DNA with a multiplex PCR assay. The amplified TCR beta libraries were sequenced on the Illumina HiSeq System as 87-base-pair reads. In the source study's methods: A later analysis tallied roughly 80 million unique TCR beta chains across the 660 or so repertoires, and approximately 12 million of those chains were shared by two or more donors. Raw reads were error-corrected and collapsed into unique sequences with a nearest-neighbor algorithm that merged closely related sequences to remove PCR and sequencing errors. To assign V, D and J gene segments, CDR3 sequences were aligned to IMGT reference sequences. For a sequence to be retained, a match of at least six nucleotides was required to both a V gene segment and a J gene segment. A rearrangement was called productive if the CDR3 had no stop codons and remained in frame with V and J, and every other rearrangement was called non-productive. Following IMGT convention, CDR3 was defined as the stretch from the second conserved V-encoded cysteine to the conserved J-encoded phenylalanine. In an earlier analysis of 500 to 650 of the donors, sequences lacking an unambiguous match to a single V gene segment were excluded. In an earlier analysis of 500 to 750 of the donors, V segments were called functional above 56.7% productive rearrangements and were called segregating when the between-donor standard deviation exceeded 5%. A statistical classification framework was built to diagnose cytomegalovirus status from the catalog of TCR beta chain sequences. In a later analysis, V and J genes were assigned by comparing TCR nucleotide sequences against IMGT/GENE-DB human TR gene sequences. The TCRdist pipeline was used in a later analysis to assign CDR3 sequences and most-parsimonious VDJ recombination scenarios. In a later analysis, each TCR beta chain was defined by its CDR3 amino acid sequence together with its V-gene family, and reads without a unique V-gene family were excluded. To address suspected cross-contamination and a sequencing artifact, a later analysis removed a few hundred highly shared, low-generation-probability nucleotide sequences. In a later analysis, a clonal expansion index for each public chain was calculated from normalized within-repertoire ranks of inferred template counts. In a later analysis, generation probabilities were computed using a VDJ recombination model fitted to out-of-frame rearrangements, and the results were checked against IGoR. A later analysis scored TCR-TCR, TCR-HLA and TCR-CMV co-occurrence with hypergeometric tests, applying a repertoire-size bias correction to TCR pairs. To estimate false discovery rates, a later analysis permuted the HLA or CMV assignments 20 times. In a later analysis, co-occurring TCRs were grouped with DBSCAN, and TCRdist sequence similarity was added when clustering was performed within HLA-allele-positive subsets. Repertoires with fewer than 30,000 or more than 120,000 public chains, plus five repertoires with anomalous nucleotide sharing, were excluded from co-occurrence clustering. In TCRdb, the immuneACCESS table is reduced to in-frame sequences with V and J assigned. These tables do not hold every clone; where another copy was compared, an unresolved V gene accounts for under half, and the others remain unexplained. The D gene and trimming were derived from the DNA, and the V and J assignments and clone size from that table. This sample holds over 100,000 clones; 60% to 85% were observed only once. About 5.4% of the sample lies in the top ten.

Including cysteine and phenylalanine, the CDR3 has 14 amino acids. The CDR3 DNA has 42 bases and is translated from base 1. The germline V gene specifies MRHNA as CDR1 and SNTAGT as CDR2. The junction carries 12 bases between V and J, which are trimmed by 5 bases and 4 bases respectively. The cohort comprised some 730 healthy bone marrow donors. All cohort members were sampled while nominally healthy, although unrecorded immune exposures were likely present. The donor was CMV seropositive and was included in the group of 290 or so seropositive cohort members. A peripheral blood sample was provided by each donor, and peripheral blood mononuclear cells were used for TCR beta sequencing. The Qiagen DNeasy Blood Extraction Kit was used to extract genomic DNA from the blood cell samples.

Sequenced material: PBMCs. Here the chain combines TRBV6-4 and TRBJ2-1, and the D gene may be TRBD2, 6 bases matching. This receptor was identified in a woman aged 18-35 years in good health and CMV-seropositive. This receptor carries the CDR3 CASSRAAGYNEQFF. DNA sequence: TGTGCCAGCAGTCGGGCCGCGGGGTACAATGAGCAGTTCTTC.